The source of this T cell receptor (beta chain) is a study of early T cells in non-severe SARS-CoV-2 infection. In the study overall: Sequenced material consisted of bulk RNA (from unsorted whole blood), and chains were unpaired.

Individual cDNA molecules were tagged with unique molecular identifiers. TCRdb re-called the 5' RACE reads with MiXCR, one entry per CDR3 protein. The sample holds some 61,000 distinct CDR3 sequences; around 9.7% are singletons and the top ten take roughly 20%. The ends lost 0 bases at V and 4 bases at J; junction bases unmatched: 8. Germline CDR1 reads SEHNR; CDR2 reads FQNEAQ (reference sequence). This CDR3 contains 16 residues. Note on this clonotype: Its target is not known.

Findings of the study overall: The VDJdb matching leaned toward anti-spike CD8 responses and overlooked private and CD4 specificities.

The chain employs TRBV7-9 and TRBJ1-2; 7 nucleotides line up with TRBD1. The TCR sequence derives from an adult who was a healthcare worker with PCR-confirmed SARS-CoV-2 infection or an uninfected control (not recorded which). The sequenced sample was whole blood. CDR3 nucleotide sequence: TGTGCCAGCAGCTTAGCCGTGGTGGGACAGAGCTATGGCTACACCTTC. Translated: CASSLAVVGQSYGYTF.